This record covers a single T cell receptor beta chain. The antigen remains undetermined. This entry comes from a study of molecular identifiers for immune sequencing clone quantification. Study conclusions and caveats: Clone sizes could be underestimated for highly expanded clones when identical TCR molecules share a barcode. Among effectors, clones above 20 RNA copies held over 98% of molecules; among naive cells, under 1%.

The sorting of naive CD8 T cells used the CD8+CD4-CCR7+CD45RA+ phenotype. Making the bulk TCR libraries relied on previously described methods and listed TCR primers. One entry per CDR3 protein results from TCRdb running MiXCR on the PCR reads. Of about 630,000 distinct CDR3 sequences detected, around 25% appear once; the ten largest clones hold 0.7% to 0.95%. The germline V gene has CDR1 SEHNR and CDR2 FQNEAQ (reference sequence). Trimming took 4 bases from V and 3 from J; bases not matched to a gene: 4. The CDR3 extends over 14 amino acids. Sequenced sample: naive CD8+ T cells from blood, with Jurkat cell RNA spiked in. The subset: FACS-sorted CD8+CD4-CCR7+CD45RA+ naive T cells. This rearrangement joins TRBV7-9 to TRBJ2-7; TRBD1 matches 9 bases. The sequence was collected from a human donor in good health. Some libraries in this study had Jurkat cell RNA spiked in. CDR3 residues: CASSSDRGVYEQYF. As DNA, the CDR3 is TGTGCCAGCAGCTCCGACAGGGGGGTCTACGAGCAGTACTTC.